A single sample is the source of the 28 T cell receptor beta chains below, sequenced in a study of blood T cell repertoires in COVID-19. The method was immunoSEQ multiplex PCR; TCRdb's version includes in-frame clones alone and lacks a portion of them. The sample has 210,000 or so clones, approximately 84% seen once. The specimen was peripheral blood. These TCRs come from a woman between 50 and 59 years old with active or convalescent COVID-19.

CDR3: CASSSGIYRGTDYGYTF. The CDR3 DNA reads TGTGCCAGCAGCTCCGGCATCTACAGGGGTACGGACTATGGCTACACCTTC. The rearrangement joins TRBV5-4 to TRBJ1-2; 7 nucleotides line up with TRBD1. The CDR3 contains 17 residues. In germline, CDR1 is SGHNT, CDR2 YYREEE (reference sequence). Trimming at V came to 3 bases and at J to 3 bases, leaving 14 bases not matched to a gene.

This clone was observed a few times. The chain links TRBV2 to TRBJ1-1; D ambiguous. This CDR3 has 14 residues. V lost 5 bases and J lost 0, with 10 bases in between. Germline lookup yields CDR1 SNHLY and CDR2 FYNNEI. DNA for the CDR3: TGTGCCAGCAGTTTTGAGTTGGTGAACACTGAAGCTTTCTTT. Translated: CASSFELVNTEAFF. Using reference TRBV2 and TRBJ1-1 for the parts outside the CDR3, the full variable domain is EPEVTQTPSHQVTQMGQEVILRCVPISNHLYFYWYRQILGQKVEFLVSFYNNEISEKSEIFDDQFSVERPDGSNFTLKIRSTKLEDSAMYFCASSFELVNTEAFFGQGTRLTVV.

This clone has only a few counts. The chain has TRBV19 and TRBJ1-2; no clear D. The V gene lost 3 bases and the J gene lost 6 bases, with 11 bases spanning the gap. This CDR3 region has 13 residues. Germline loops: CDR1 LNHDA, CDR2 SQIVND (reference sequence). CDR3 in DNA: TGTGCCAGTAGTATCGGGGTTCAGGATGGCTACACCTTC. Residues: CASSIGVQDGYTF.

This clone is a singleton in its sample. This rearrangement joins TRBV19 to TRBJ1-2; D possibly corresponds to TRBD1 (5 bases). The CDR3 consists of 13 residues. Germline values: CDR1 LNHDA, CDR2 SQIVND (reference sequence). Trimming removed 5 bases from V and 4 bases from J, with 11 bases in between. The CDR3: CASSPQGSYGYTF. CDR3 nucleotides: TGTGCCAGTAGTCCTCAGGGAAGCTATGGCTACACCTTC.

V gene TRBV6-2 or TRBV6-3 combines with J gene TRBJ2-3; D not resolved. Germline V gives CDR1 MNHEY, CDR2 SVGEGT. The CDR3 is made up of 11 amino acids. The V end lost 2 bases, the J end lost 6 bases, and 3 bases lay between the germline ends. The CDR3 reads CASSYEDTQYF. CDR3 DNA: TGTGCCAGCAGTTACGAGGATACGCAGTATTTT.

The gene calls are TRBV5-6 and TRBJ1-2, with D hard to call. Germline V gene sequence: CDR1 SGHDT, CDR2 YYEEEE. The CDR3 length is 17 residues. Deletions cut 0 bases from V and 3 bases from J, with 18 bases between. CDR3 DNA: TGTGCCAGCAGCTTGGCATCCGGGGTCCTCGGAGACTATGGCTACACCTTC. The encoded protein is CASSLASGVLGDYGYTF.

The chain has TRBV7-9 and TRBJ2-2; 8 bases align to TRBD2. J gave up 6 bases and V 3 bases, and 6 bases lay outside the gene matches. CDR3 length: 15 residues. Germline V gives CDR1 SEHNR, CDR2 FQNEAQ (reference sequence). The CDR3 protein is CASSFGLASAGELFF. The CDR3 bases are TGTGCCAGCAGCTTCGGACTAGCTTCCGCCGGGGAGCTGTTTTTT.

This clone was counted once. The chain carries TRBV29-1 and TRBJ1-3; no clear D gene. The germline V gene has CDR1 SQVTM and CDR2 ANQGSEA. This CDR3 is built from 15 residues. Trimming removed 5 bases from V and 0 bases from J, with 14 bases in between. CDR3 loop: CSVPGIASSGNTIYF. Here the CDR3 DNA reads TGCAGCGTTCCGGGGATTGCGAGCTCTGGAAACACCATATATTTT.

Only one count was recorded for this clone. CDR3 region: CASSMDKGKGAFF. CDR3 sequence (DNA): TGTGCCAGCAGCATGGACAAGGGAAAGGGGGCTTTCTTT. The V call is TRBV3-1 (or the pseudogene TRBV3-2), the J call TRBJ1-1; D may be TRBD1 (5 bases). Trimming removed 5 bases from V and 11 bases from J, with 18 bases in between. The V gene's germline CDR1 is LGHDT and CDR2 YNNKEL (reference sequence). The CDR3 length is 13 residues.

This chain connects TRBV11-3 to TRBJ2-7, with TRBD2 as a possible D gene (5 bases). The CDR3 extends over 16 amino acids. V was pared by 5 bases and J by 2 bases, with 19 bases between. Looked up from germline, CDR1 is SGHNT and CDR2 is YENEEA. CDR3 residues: CASSPPRELSPYEQYF. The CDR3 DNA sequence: TGTGCCAGCAGCCCCCCCCGGGAACTATCCCCCTACGAGCAGTACTTC.

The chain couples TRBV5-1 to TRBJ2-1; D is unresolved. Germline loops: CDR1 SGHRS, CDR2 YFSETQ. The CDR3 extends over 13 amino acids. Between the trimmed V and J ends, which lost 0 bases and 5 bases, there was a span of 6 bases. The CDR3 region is CASSLGLDNEQFF. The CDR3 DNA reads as TGCGCCAGCAGCTTGGGGCTGGACAATGAGCAGTTCTTC.

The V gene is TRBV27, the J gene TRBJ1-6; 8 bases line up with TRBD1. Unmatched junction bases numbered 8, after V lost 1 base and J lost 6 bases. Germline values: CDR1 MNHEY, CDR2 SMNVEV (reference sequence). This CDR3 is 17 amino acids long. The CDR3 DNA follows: TGTGCCAGCAGTTTATTCGCTGGACAGGGCGGTAATTCACCCCTCCACTTT. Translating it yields CASSLFAGQGGNSPLHF.

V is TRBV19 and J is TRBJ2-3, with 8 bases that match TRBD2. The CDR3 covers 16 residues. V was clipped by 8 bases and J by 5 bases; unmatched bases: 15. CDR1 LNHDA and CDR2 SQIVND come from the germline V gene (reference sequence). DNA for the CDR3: TGTGCCAGTTTGAAGATCTTCGGGGGGGCAATAGATACGCAGTATTTT. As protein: CASLKIFGGAIDTQYF.

In DNA form, the CDR3 reads TGTGCCTGGAGTGTTTACAGGGCATGGAGCACTGAAGCTTTCTTT. It encodes CAWSVYRAWSTEAFF. The chain carries TRBV30 and TRBJ1-1; a weak D match, TRBD1 (6 bases). V shed 0 bases and J shed 4 bases, with 15 bases lying between them. Germline lookup yields CDR1 GTSNPN and CDR2 SVGIG (reference sequence). The CDR3 covers 15 residues.

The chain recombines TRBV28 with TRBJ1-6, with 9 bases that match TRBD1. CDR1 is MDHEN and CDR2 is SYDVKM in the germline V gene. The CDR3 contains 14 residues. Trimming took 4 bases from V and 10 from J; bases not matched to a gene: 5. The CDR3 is CASSSGTGLSPLHF. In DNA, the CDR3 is TGTGCCAGCAGTTCCGGGACAGGGTTATCACCCCTCCACTTT. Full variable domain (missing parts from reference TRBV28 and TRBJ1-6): DVKVTQSSRYLVKRTGEKVFLECVQDMDHENMFWYRQDPGLGLRLIYFSYDVKMKEKGDIPEGYSVSREKKERFSLILESASTNQTSMYLCASSSGTGLSPLHFGNGTRLTVT.

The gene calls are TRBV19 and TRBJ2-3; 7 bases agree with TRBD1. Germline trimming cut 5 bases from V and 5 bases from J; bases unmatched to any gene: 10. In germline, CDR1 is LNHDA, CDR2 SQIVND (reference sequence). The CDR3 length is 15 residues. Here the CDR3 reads CASSELRGRGDTQYF. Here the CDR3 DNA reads TGTGCCAGTAGTGAACTAAGGGGGCGCGGAGATACGCAGTATTTT. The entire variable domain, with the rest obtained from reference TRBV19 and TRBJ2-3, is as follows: DGGITQSPKYLFRKEGQNVTLSCEQNLNHDAMYWYRQDPGQGLRLIYYSQIVNDFQKGDIAEGYSVSREKKESFPLTVTSAQKNPTAFYLCASSELRGRGDTQYFGPGTRLTVL.

DNA of the CDR3: TGCGCCAGCAGTCCCGTCCTCACCGGGGAGCTGTTTTTT. It codes for CASSPVLTGELFF. The chain has TRBV10-1 and TRBJ2-2; D is undetermined. The CDR3 runs 13 residues. V lost 5 bases to trimming and J lost 4 bases, with 8 bases between them. Germline V gene data show CDR1 as WNHNN and CDR2 as SYGVQD (reference sequence).

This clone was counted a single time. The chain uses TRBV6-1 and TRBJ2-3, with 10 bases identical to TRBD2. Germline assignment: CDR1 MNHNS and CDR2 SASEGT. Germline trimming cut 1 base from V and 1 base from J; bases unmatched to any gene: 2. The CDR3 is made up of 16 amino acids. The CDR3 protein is CASSEGLAGGTDTQYF. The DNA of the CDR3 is TGTGCCAGCAGTGAAGGCCTAGCGGGGGGCACAGATACGCAGTATTTT.

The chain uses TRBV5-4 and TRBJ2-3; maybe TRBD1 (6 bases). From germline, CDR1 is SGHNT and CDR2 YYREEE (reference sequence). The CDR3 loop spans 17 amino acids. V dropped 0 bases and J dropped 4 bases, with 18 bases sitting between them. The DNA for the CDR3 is TGTGCCAGCAGCTTGGGCGTGGGGCCTAGACAGGCAGATACGCAGTATTTT. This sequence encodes CASSLGVGPRQADTQYF.

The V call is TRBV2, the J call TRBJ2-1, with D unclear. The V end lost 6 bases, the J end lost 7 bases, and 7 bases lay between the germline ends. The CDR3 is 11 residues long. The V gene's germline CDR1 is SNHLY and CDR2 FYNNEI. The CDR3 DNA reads TGTGCCAGCAGCTATCAAAATGAGCAGTTCTTC. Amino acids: CASSYQNEQFF.

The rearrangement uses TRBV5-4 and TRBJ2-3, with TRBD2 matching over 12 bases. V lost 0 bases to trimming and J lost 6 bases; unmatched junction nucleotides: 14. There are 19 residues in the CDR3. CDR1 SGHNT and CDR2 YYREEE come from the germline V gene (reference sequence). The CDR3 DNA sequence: TGTGCCAGCAGCTTGGACGCCGGGAGGCTAGCGGGAGGGTTGGATACGCAGTATTTT. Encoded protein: CASSLDAGRLAGGLDTQYF.

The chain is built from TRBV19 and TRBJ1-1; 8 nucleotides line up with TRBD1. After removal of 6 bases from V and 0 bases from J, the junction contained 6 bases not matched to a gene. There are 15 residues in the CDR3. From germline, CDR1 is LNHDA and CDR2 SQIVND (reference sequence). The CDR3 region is CASRTWTGMNTEAFF. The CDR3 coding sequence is TGTGCCAGTAGGACCTGGACAGGGATGAACACTGAAGCTTTCTTT.

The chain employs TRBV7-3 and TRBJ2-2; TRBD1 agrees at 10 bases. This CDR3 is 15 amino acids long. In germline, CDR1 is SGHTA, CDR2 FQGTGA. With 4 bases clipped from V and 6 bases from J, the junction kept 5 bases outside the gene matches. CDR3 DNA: TGTGCCAGCAGCTCCGTGGGGACAGGGGCCGGGGAGCTGTTTTTT. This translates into CASSSVGTGAGELFF.

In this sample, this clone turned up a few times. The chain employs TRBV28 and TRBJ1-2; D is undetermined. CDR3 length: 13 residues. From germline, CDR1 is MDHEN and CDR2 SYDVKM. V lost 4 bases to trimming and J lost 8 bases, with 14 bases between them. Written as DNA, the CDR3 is TGTGCCAGCAGTTATGTCGCACTACAAGGCTACACCTTC. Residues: CASSYVALQGYTF.

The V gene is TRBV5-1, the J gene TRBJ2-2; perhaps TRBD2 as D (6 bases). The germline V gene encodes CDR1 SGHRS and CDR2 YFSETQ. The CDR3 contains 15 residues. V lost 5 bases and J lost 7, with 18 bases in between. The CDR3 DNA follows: TGCGCCAGCAGGGATTCTAGCGCGGGTGTCGGGGAGCTGTTTTTT. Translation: CASRDSSAGVGELFF.

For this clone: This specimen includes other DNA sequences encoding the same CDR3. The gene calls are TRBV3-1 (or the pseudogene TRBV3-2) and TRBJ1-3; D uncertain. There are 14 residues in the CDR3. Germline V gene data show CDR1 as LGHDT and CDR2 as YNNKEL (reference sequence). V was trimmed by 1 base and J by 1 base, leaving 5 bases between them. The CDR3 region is CASSQGGSGNTIYF. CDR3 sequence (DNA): TGTGCCAGCAGCCAAGGAGGGTCTGGAAACACCATATATTTT.

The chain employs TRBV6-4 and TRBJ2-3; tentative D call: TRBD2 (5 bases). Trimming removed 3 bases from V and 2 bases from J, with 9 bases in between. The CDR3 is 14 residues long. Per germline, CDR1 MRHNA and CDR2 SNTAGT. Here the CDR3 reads CASSEGSDTDTQYF. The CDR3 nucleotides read TGTGCCAGCAGTGAAGGGAGTGACACAGATACGCAGTATTTT.

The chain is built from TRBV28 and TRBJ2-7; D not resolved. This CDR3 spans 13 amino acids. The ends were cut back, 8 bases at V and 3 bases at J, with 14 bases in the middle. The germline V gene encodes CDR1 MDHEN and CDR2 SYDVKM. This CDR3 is CASQGAGGYEQYV. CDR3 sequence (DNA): TGTGCCAGCCAAGGTGCAGGTGGCTACGAGCAGTACGTC.